The T cell receptor (beta chain) described here comes from a study of shared clonotypes between healthy human individuals. V was clipped by 3 bases and J by 6 bases; unmatched bases: 11. Germline CDR1 reads MNHEY; CDR2 reads SVGAGI. This CDR3 has 16 residues. Deep was the level used in running the assay. Each cell subset's genomic DNA was divided evenly among several immunoSEQ plates. Profiling relied on immunoSEQ multiplex PCR, and the TCRdb table lists in-frame clones only, not all of them. The repertoire holds some 2,000,000 clones, with approximately 95% as singletons. A word on this clone: Its antigen is not identified.

Study observations and caveats: Rarefaction analysis demonstrated incomplete sorted-subset sequencing notwithstanding large depth. Expectations were that clonotype sharing among donors would be affected by sequencing depth.

Naive CD8 cells comprised CD45RO-negative, CCR7-positively selected cells, excluding terminally differentiated effector memory CD45RA+ cells. Sequenced sample: naive CD8+ T cells sorted from blood. The chain links TRBV6-5 to TRBJ2-1; TRBD1 matches at 7 bases. This clonotype was obtained from a man between 18 and 29 years old in good health. The DNA for the CDR3 is TGTGCCAGCAGTTATTCTGTTGGACAGGTGGGCAATGAGCAGTTCTTC. Amino acid sequence: CASSYSVGQVGNEQFF.